This TCR beta chain was recovered during a study of T-cell reconstitution after alpha-beta-depleted transplantation in children. CDR1 is SEHNR, CDR2 FQNEAQ, per germline (reference sequence). This CDR3 region has 16 residues. Germline trimming cut 3 bases from V and 5 bases from J; bases unmatched to any gene: 8. The library targeted TCRbeta and was prepared with unique molecular identifiers. TCRdb re-derived calls from the PCR reads in MiXCR, one entry per CDR3 protein. The repertoire holds a few hundred thousand distinct CDR3 sequences, with about 18% as singletons. This receptor was identified in a human donor who donated a stem cell graft to a child with acute lymphoblastic leukemia. The sample here was PBMCs from the stem cell graft donor, taken from the stem cell graft. The V gene is TRBV7-9, the J gene TRBJ2-5; 11 bases fit TRBD1. The CDR3 nucleotides are TGTGCCAGCAGCTTTGTTCCCGGACAGGGGGCGGAGACCCAGTACTTC. Translated: CASSFVPGQGAETQYF.